This T cell receptor beta chain was sequenced in a study of blood T cell repertoires in COVID-19. The CDR3 is 16 residues long. Germline CDR1 and CDR2: LGHDT and YNNKEL (reference sequence). V lost 0 bases and J lost 7, with 16 bases in between. Sequenced by immunoSEQ multiplex PCR; TCRdb stores in-frame clones only, minus some. The sample contains 150,000 to 200,000 clones, roughly four fifths of which appear only once. Sequenced material: peripheral blood. The sequence came from a woman in her seventies with COVID-19, enrolled during active disease. V gene TRBV3-1 (or the pseudogene TRBV3-2) combines with J gene TRBJ2-1, with TRBD2 as a possible D gene (6 bases). Here the CDR3 reads CASSQDRRGVVNEQFF. The CDR3 DNA is TGTGCCAGCAGCCAAGATCGGCGGGGCGTAGTGAATGAGCAGTTCTTC.